This T cell receptor beta chain was captured by sequencing in a study of blood T cell repertoires in COVID-19. Study at large: Samples taken during acute and convalescent COVID-19 were collected in the United States, Italy and Spain. T cells, B-cell-depleted T cells, or PBMCs provided the cDNA or gDNA that served as material.

Germline V gives CDR1 MNHEY, CDR2 SMNVEV (reference sequence). The CDR3 consists of 16 residues. The V end was cut by 3 bases, the J end by 3 bases, with 15 bases between. As processed by the authors: Amplification with reference gene primers provided the estimates of nucleated cell counts. Repertoires were generated with immunoSEQ multiplex PCR, while TCRdb's copy carries only in-frame clones and drops some. V and J calls and clone size are copied from that table; D and trimming were computed from the DNA. The table lists some 290,000 clones, approximately 90% of them singletons, with 3.6% in the top ten.

The TCR originated in a man between 18 and 29 years old with active or convalescent COVID-19. The chain is built from TRBV27 and TRBJ1-5; no clear D. Sequenced sample: peripheral blood. The CDR3 loop is CASSFLGGPINQPQHF. In nucleotides, the CDR3 is TGTGCCAGCAGTTTTTTAGGAGGGCCGATCAATCAGCCCCAGCATTTT.